The 15 T cell receptor beta chains given below trace back to one sample, sequenced in a study of radiation and T cells in renal cell carcinoma. Produced via immunoSEQ multiplex PCR; TCRdb's table is partial and in-frame only. The sample contains around 130,000 clones, over 75% of which appear only once. Described time point: blood 2 weeks post-SBRT. As to treatment: 15 Gy SBRT to primary tumor, nephrectomy 4 weeks later. Material: blood, obtained from a patient whose treatment included radiotherapy and nephrectomy. The source is a woman aged 60 to 75 with renal cell carcinoma.

CDR3 nucleotides: TGTGCCAGCAGCTTAAACGGGGTAGGGACCGAGCAGTACTTC. Amino acids: CASSLNGVGTEQYF. V and J are TRBV11-3 and TRBJ2-7; D is perhaps TRBD1 or TRBD2 (5 bases each). V shed 2 bases and J shed 6 bases, with 14 bases lying between them. Germline V gene sequence: CDR1 SGHNT, CDR2 YENEEA. The length of the CDR3 is 14 residues.

This chain connects TRBV11-1 to TRBJ2-3, with 7 bases lining up with TRBD2. The CDR3 is 16 amino acids. The V and J ends lost 4 bases and 4 bases, in that order; junction bases with no gene match: 11. Germline V gene data show CDR1 as SGHAT and CDR2 as FQDESV (reference sequence). The CDR3 coding sequence is TGTGCCAGCAGCTCTACGGGGGGTGGTTTTCCAGATACGCAGTATTTT. Amino acid sequence: CASSSTGGGFPDTQYF.

As for this clone: One junction end disagrees with the germline gene, perhaps due to a read error. This chain uses TRBV7-7 with TRBJ1-4; D call uncertain. This CDR3 has 15 amino acids. Germline V CDR1 and CDR2: SSHAT, FNYEAQ (reference sequence). The CDR3 DNA sequence: TGTGCTAGCAGCCTCATGGGGAGTGTGGATGAAAAACTGTTTTTT. This encodes CASSLMGSVDEKLFF.

The count of this clone is one. V usage is TRBV20-1 and J usage is TRBJ1-1, with TRBD1 matching 8 bases. The CDR3 spans 11 residues. CDR1 and CDR2 from the germline V gene are DFQATT and SNEGSKA (reference sequence). The CDR3: CSEDRVTEAFF. The DNA for the CDR3 is TGCTCTGAGGACAGGGTAACTGAAGCTTTCTTT.

The J gene is TRBJ2-1, the V gene TRBV5-8; the D call may be TRBD1 or TRBD2 (5 bases each). Germline V gives CDR1 SGHTS, CDR2 YDEGEE. Trimming removed 2 bases at V and 2 bases at J, with 8 bases between. This CDR3 region has 14 residues. The CDR3 region is CASSFRGPYNEQFF. CDR3 sequence (DNA): TGTGCCAGCAGCTTCCGGGGCCCCTACAATGAGCAGTTCTTC.

The chain recombines TRBV9 with TRBJ2-3; D call uncertain. This CDR3 comprises 14 residues. In germline, CDR1 is SGDLS, CDR2 YYNGEE. Trimming cost V 2 bases and J 2 bases, with 9 bases left between them. The CDR3 coding sequence is TGTGCCAGCAGCGTGGGCGATCCCACAGATACGCAGTATTTT. This codes for CASSVGDPTDTQYF. Complete variable domain (other parts from reference TRBV9 and TRBJ2-3): DSGVTQTPKHLITATGQRVTLRCSPRSGDLSVYWYQQSLDQGLQFLIQYYNGEERAKGNILERFSAQQFPDLHSELNLSSLELGDSALYFCASSVGDPTDTQYFGPGTRLTVL.

V usage is TRBV20-1 and J usage is TRBJ1-2; the D is unclear. The CDR3 contains 10 residues. Looked up from germline, CDR1 is DFQATT and CDR2 is SNEGSKA (reference sequence). V gave up 5 bases and J gave up 4 bases, with 5 bases separating them. The CDR3 nucleotides are TGCAGTGCTTACAGCTATGGCTACACCTTC. Translation gives CSAYSYGYTF.

The chain is built from TRBV30 and TRBJ2-1; no reliable D call. The germline CDR1 and CDR2 sequences are GTSNPN and SVGIG (reference sequence). The V gene lost 0 bases and the J gene lost 0 bases, with 6 bases spanning the gap. This CDR3 contains 14 residues. CDR3 bases: TGTGCCTGGAGTGTAAGCTACTCCTACAATGAGCAGTTCTTC. Translation: CAWSVSYSYNEQFF.

The rearrangement joins TRBV20-1 to TRBJ2-7; D gene uncertain. CDR3 length equals 11 residues. Germline lookup yields CDR1 DFQATT and CDR2 SNEGSKA (reference sequence). V lost 6 bases to trimming and J lost 6 bases, with 12 bases between them. The CDR3, as DNA: TGCAGTGCCAACCCCCGCCTCGAGCAGTACTTC. Translation: CSANPRLEQYF.

The chain joins TRBV7-3 to TRBJ2-1, with D perhaps matching TRBD2 (7 bases). The length of the CDR3 is 17 residues. The V gene's germline CDR1 is SGHTA and CDR2 FQGTGA. With 5 bases removed from V and 0 bases from J, the gap between germline ends came to 17 bases. DNA for the CDR3: TGTGCCAGCAGCCCGGAGGGGGGCGGGAGCTCCTACAATGAGCAGTTCTTC. Translated, it gives CASSPEGGGSSYNEQFF. The complete variable domain, with remaining parts taken from reference TRBV7-3 and TRBJ2-1, reads GAGVSQTPSNKVTEKGKYVELRCDPISGHTALYWYRQSLGQGPEFLIYFQGTGAADDSGLPNDRFFAVRPEGSVSTLKIQRTERGDSAVYLCASSPEGGGSSYNEQFFGPGTRLTVL.

The rearrangement links TRBV28 to TRBJ1-3; D is unclear. The CDR3 contains 18 residues. With 6 bases removed from V and 0 bases from J, the gap between germline ends came to 21 bases. CDR1 is MDHEN and CDR2 is SYDVKM in the germline V gene. This CDR3 reads CASSPANGGKISGNTIYF. The CDR3 nucleotides read TGTGCCAGCAGCCCAGCTAATGGAGGGAAGATCTCTGGAAACACCATATATTTT.

The rearrangement uses TRBV11-2 and TRBJ1-1; a weak D match, TRBD1 (6 bases). V was shortened by 0 bases and J by 7 bases, with 15 bases between the two germline ends. CDR1 SGHAT and CDR2 FQNNGV come from the germline V gene. CDR3 size: 15 residues. The CDR3 bases are TGTGCCAGCAGCTTAGAGGGTTGGGGGGCGTTTGAAGCTTTCTTT. This codes for CASSLEGWGAFEAFF.

J is TRBJ1-1 and V is TRBV7-6; D is ambiguous. The CDR3 spans 11 residues. V was shortened by 3 bases and J by 11 bases, with 10 bases between the two germline ends. Germline V lookup: CDR1 SGHVS, CDR2 FNYEAQ. CDR3 sequence: CASSFEVVAFF. The DNA for the CDR3 is TGTGCCAGCAGCTTTGAGGTTGTCGCTTTCTTT.

The chain recombines TRBV6-5 with TRBJ2-2, with TRBD1 as a possible D gene (5 bases). V lost 0 bases to trimming and J lost 1 base, with 9 bases between them. Germline V CDR1 and CDR2: MNHEY, SVGAGI. There are 16 residues in the CDR3. CDR3 DNA sequence: TGTGCCAGCAGTTACTCGTTCAGGGTGAACACCGGGGAGCTGTTTTTT. The encoded protein is CASSYSFRVNTGELFF.

A word on this clone: The sample contains more than one DNA sequence encoding this CDR3. CDR3 in DNA: TGTGCCAGCAGCGGACAGATGAACACTGAAGCTTTCTTT. Translation: CASSGQMNTEAFF. The chain employs TRBV6-1 and TRBJ1-1; D is possibly TRBD1 (6 bases). Germline V CDR1 and CDR2: MNHNS, SASEGT. V was clipped by 6 bases and J by 0 bases, with 8 bases between them. The CDR3 contains 13 residues.